The source of this T cell receptor beta chain is a study of Tregs in tolerant kidney transplant recipients. Whole-study findings and limits: Biological reproducibility was not directly addressed, but technical replication error appeared minimal. Nucleotide sequences could not be compared across some patients' samples due to primer changes. In tolerant patients, donor-specific Tregs outgrew total Tregs, suggesting antigen-driven expansion.

Using immunoSEQ multiplex PCR, the repertoire was profiled, and TCRdb retains in-frame clones only, with some absent. The specimen's table records some 2,000 clones. Turning to this clone: As yet, its antigen is unknown. Mismatch with germline at one junction end may stem from a read error. The observed sequence ends 3 residues before the CDR3 terminus, with the missing tail filled in from the germline J gene.

FACS sorting followed a roughly six-day coculture of CFSE-labeled recipient PBMCs with irradiated graft donor PBMCs. Germline V gene data show CDR1 as SNHLY and CDR2 as FYNNEI. The length of the CDR3 is 12 residues. This receptor was identified in a human patient who received a combined kidney and bone marrow transplant. The specimen comprised CD4+ T cells from blood cultured with allogeneic cells, sampled before the transplant. The chain uses TRBV2 and TRBJ2-1; D unresolved. CDR3 DNA, as far as it was read: TGTGCCAGCAGGGAAGAGCATCATGAG. Translating it yields CASREEHHE. The complete CDR3 protein is CASREEHHEQFF.